These T cell receptor beta chains were read from a single sample in a study of T cell repertoires in cytomegalovirus infection. A single record per CDR3 protein comes from TCRdb applying MiXCR to the reads. The data show about 920,000 distinct CDR3 sequences, under 40% seen once. Their antigens remain unidentified. The specimen was cultured CD8+ T cells from PBMCs, collected from culture after CMV antigen stimulation. Receptors originate from a human donor in good health (CMV status not recorded). Some clones in this sample may be carry-over from other donors' samples. Both conserved end residues are part of each CDR3. D genes are given only for firm matches. Size tells how often a clone was seen (once, few, many) or the class of an expanded clone, and some rows leave it out.

13 TRBJ2-3 - many TRBV12-3/TRBV12-4 TGTGCCAGCAGTGCATCTAGCACAGATACGCAGTATTTT CASSASSTDTQYF
16 TRBJ1-1 - few TRBV7-6 TGTGCCAGCAGTCTAGCAGGAGGACTCCCGAGCACTGAAGCTTTCTTT CASSLAGGLPSTEAFF
15 TRBJ2-3 - - TRBV2 TGTGCCAGCAGCGTAACAGGGAGGAGCACAGATACGCAGTATTTT CASSVTGRSTDTQYF
16 TRBJ2-1 TRBD2 - TRBV27 TGTGCCAGCAGCCCAGCGGGGGGGCCGATTTCAAATGAGCAGTTCTTC CASSPAGGPISNEQFF
14 TRBJ1-1 - - TRBV7-6 TGTGCCAGCAGCTTAGAGCGCGAAGACACTGAAGCTTTCTTT CASSLEREDTEAFF
15 TRBJ2-3 - - TRBV2 TGTGCCAGCAGTGAAACCTGGGGGGTTACAGATACGCAGTATTTT CASSETWGVTDTQYF
16 TRBJ2-5 - - TRBV7-8 TGTGCCAGCAGCCCCCCCTTGTCGCAGATCCAAGAGACCCAGTACTTC CASSPPLSQIQETQYF
16 TRBJ1-1 - - TRBV10-3 TGTGCCATCAGTGATCCCGACCGATCCGGGAACACTGAAGCTTTCTTT CAISDPDRSGNTEAFF
15 TRBJ1-1 TRBD1 - TRBV7-4 TGTGCCAGCAGCCTAAGGGACAGCCCGAACACTGAAGCTTTCTTT CASSLRDSPNTEAFF
18 TRBJ1-2 - - TRBV27 TGTGCCAGCAGTTCGTGGGCTACAGGACCAGATATCAACTATGGCTACACCTTC CASSSWATGPDINYGYTF
14 TRBJ1-4 - - TRBV7-9 TGTGCCAGCAGTATTAGGGACTCGGATGAAAAACTGTTTTTT CASSIRDSDEKLFF
15 TRBJ2-3 - - TRBV4-1 TGCGCCAGCAGCGGATTAACGGGGGTGACAGATACGCAGTATTTT CASSGLTGVTDTQYF
14 TRBJ1-1 - - TRBV12-3/TRBV12-4 TGTGCCAGCAGTTTAAACCAAAGGGGGACTGAAGCTTTCTTT CASSLNQRGTEAFF
12 TRBJ2-4 TRBD2 - TRBV27 TGTGCCATCTCGAGCCCCCGGGGGGTTCAGTACTTC CAISSPRGVQYF
15 TRBJ1-6 - - TRBV15 TGTGCCACCAGCAGAGCCCTCCTGCCAAGAACACCCCTCCACTTT CATSRALLPRTPLHF
14 TRBJ2-7 - - TRBV2 TGTGCCAGCAGCGCCAGCGGACCTCTCTACGAGCAGTACTTC CASSASGPLYEQYF
16 TRBJ1-1 TRBD1 - TRBV29-1 TGCAGCGTTCCGATTGGGACAGGGCCCATGAACACTGAAGCTTTCTTT CSVPIGTGPMNTEAFF
13 TRBJ1-2 - - TRBV6-5 TGTGCCAGCACTAACAGGGTCGACTATGGCTACACCTTC CASTNRVDYGYTF
14 TRBJ1-1 - few TRBV20-1 TGCAGTGCTAGAGATCGAACCTCGTTCACTGAAGCTTTCTTT CSARDRTSFTEAFF
14 TRBJ2-7 TRBD1 - TRBV12-3/TRBV12-4 TGTGCCAGCAGCTACAGACAGGGAAGCCACGAGCAGTACTTC CASSYRQGSHEQYF
14 TRBJ1-2 TRBD1 - TRBV29-1 TGCAGCGTTGAAGTCGAAGACAGGGGGCTTGGCTACACCTTC CSVEVEDRGLGYTF
14 TRBJ2-3 TRBD2 - TRBV6-2/TRBV6-3 TGTGCCAGCAGTTGGGGAGGGTTCCCGGATACGCAGTATTTT CASSWGGFPDTQYF
12 TRBJ2-1 - - TRBV3-1 TGTGCCAGCAGGCAGACAGGCAATGAGCAGTTCTTC CASRQTGNEQFF
15 TRBJ2-3 - - TRBV27 TGTGCCAGCAGAGCACAGGGATTGGACTTAGATACGCAGTATTTT CASRAQGLDLDTQYF
14 TRBJ1-1 TRBD1 few TRBV6-5 TGTGCCAGCAGTTACGCCCCAGGGGGCACTGAAGCTTTCTTT CASSYAPGGTEAFF
16 TRBJ2-5 TRBD2 - TRBV7-2 TGTGCCAGCAGTTTCGGGGGGAAGGTAACGGTAGAGACCCAGTACTTC CASSFGGKVTVETQYF
13 TRBJ1-5 TRBD1 many TRBV10-2 TGCGCCAGCAGTTACGGACAGGCGCAGCCCCAGCATTTT CASSYGQAQPQHF
14 TRBJ1-1 - - TRBV6-1 TGTGCCAACAATGAAGTCGGGCTGAACACTGAAGCTTTCTTT CANNEVGLNTEAFF
14 TRBJ2-5 TRBD2 few TRBV15 TGTGCCACCAGCCGGGGACTAGCGGAAGAGACCCAGTACTTC CATSRGLAEETQYF
15 TRBJ1-5 - - TRBV19 TGTGCCAGTAGTATTAGAGGGGTTAGCAATCAGCCCCAGCATTTT CASSIRGVSNQPQHF
12 TRBJ1-2 TRBD1 few TRBV5-4 TGTGCCAGCAGCCAGGGGGCGAATGGCTACACCTTC CASSQGANGYTF
16 TRBJ2-3 TRBD1 once TRBV12-3/TRBV12-4 TGTGCCAGCAGTTTGCCGGGACAGGGCCTCACAGATACGCAGTATTTT CASSLPGQGLTDTQYF
15 TRBJ2-5 - few TRBV10-3 TGTGCCATCAGTGATAGCCAGGAACCAGGAGAGACCCAGTACTTC CAISDSQEPGETQYF
14 TRBJ1-6 - - TRBV6-5 TGTGCCAGCAGTCCAGGGGTTGAGAATTCACCCCTCCACTTT CASSPGVENSPLHF
19 TRBJ2-3 TRBD2 - TRBV4-2 TGTGCCAGCAGCCAAGAACTCCGACTAGCGGGGGGGAGCACAGATACGCAGTATTTT CASSQELRLAGGSTDTQYF
15 TRBJ2-3 - few TRBV6-5 TGTGCCAGCAGTTACGACCCTAGGCCGGCAGATACGCAGTATTTT CASSYDPRPADTQYF
11 TRBJ2-1 - few TRBV4-1 TGCGCCAGCACCGCCGGGGCCGAGCAGTTCTTC CASTAGAEQFF
19 TRBJ2-1 TRBD1 few TRBV7-9 TGTGCCAGCAGCTCGACGGACAGGGACGGCCCTTCCCGGTTTCAGGAGCAGTTCTTC CASSSTDRDGPSRFQEQFF
12 TRBJ1-2 - many TRBV12-3/TRBV12-4 TGTGCCAGCAGTTTCGTACTGGATGGCTACACCTTC CASSFVLDGYTF
19 TRBJ2-2 TRBD2 once TRBV20-1 TGCAGTGCTAGAGATCCCCTAGCGGGGATTCTCGAGGCCGGCGGGGAGCTGTTTTTT CSARDPLAGILEAGGELFF
17 TRBJ2-7 TRBD2 - TRBV4-1 TGCGCCAGCAGCCAAGTGGTAATAGCGGGGTCGTCCTACGAGCAGTACTTC CASSQVVIAGSSYEQYF
16 TRBJ1-6 - - TRBV15 TGTGCCACCAGCAGAGATCGTAGGGGCAATAATTCACCCCTCCACTTT CATSRDRRGNNSPLHF
15 TRBJ2-3 TRBD2 - TRBV20-1 TGCAGTGCTCCCGATAGCGGGGGGGCCACAGATACGCAGTATTTT CSAPDSGGATDTQYF
15 TRBJ2-5 TRBD2 - TRBV28 TGTGCCAGCAGTAACGGGGGGACTAGGGGTGAGACCCAGTACTTC CASSNGGTRGETQYF
14 TRBJ2-6 - - TRBV6-5 TGTGCCAGCAGTTACGTCTCTGGGGTCAACGTCCTGACTTTC CASSYVSGVNVLTF
13 TRBJ1-1 - - TRBV12-3/TRBV12-4 TGTGCCAGCAGCTACTCGGTCTACTCTGAAGCTTTCTTT CASSYSVYSEAFF
14 TRBJ2-2 - many TRBV7-9 TGTGCCAGCAGCCCCGCCCGGAACACCGGGGAGCTGTTTTTT CASSPARNTGELFF
16 TRBJ1-1 - few TRBV7-9 TGTGCCAGCAGCGCCCGAGGGGGGGGCGCAACCACTGAAGCTTTCTTT CASSARGGGATTEAFF
19 TRBJ2-2 - few TRBV15 TGTGCCACCAGCCGACTTCTCATACGGACGTGGGGCGACACCGGGGAGCTGTTTTTT CATSRLLIRTWGDTGELFF
12 TRBJ2-1 - many TRBV6-2/TRBV6-3 TGTGCCAGTTCTCCCCTCGACAATGAGCAGTTCTTC CASSPLDNEQFF
15 TRBJ2-5 TRBD2 - TRBV7-8 TGTGCCAGCAGCTTACGGCCCCTAGCGGGGAGGGCCCAGTACTTC CASSLRPLAGRAQYF
13 TRBJ1-1 - - TRBV5-1 TGCGCCAGCAGCCCCAGGGAACAGGGAGGTGATTTCTTT CASSPREQGGDFF
14 TRBJ1-1 TRBD1 - TRBV19 TGTGCCAGTAGACTGGGACAGGGCTACACTGAAGCTTTCTTT CASRLGQGYTEAFF
19 TRBJ1-2 TRBD1 many TRBV7-2 TGTGCCAGCAACAAAATCAGAGGACAGGGAGGGATAGGGTCTTATGGCTACACCTTC CASNKIRGQGGIGSYGYTF
15 TRBJ1-5 - few TRBV27 TGTGCCAGCAGTTTATTTGGCTTGGGTGATCAGCCCCAGCATTTT CASSLFGLGDQPQHF
12 TRBJ1-2 - - TRBV14 TGTGCCAGCAGCCAAGGTAGTGAGGGACCCACCTTC CASSQGSEGPTF
22 TRBJ1-4 - few TRBV12-3/TRBV12-4 TGTGCCAGCAGTTTACAACTTAGGGGGGGCCTACACAGAAAGACAACTAATGAAAAACTGTTTTTT CASSLQLRGGLHRKTTNEKLFF
14 TRBJ2-1 TRBD1 few TRBV10-3 TGTGCCATCAGCGGTGGGCAGGGGGCAATTGAGCAGTTCTTC CAISGGQGAIEQFF
14 TRBJ2-7 - - TRBV7-6 TGTGCCAGCAGCCAAGGGGTCGGACTCTACGAGCAGTACTTC CASSQGVGLYEQYF